Listed below are T cell receptor beta chains from one sample, sequenced in a study of cytomegalovirus exposure and HLA in healthy donors. Sequenced by immunoSEQ multiplex PCR; TCRdb stores in-frame clones only, minus some. The sample holds 80,000 or so clones, approximately 78% seen once. The specimen was PBMCs. The receptors shown here come from a man aged 35-49 years in good health and CMV-seronegative. Both conserved end residues are part of each CDR3. D genes are given only for firm matches. Size is omitted from some rows. Given values are once, few, many or a class for expanded clones.

D gene: TRBD1; CDR3 length: 15; V gene: TRBV18; clone size: .; J gene: TRBJ1-5; CDR3 protein: CASSPRGLSNQPQHF; CDR3 DNA: TGTGCCAGCTCACCAAGGGGGCTAAGCAATCAGCCCCAGCATTTT
D gene: .; CDR3 length: 15; V gene: TRBV30; clone size: .; J gene: TRBJ1-2; CDR3 protein: CAWSALWGSTDGYTF; CDR3 DNA: TGTGCCTGGAGTGCGCTATGGGGCTCAACGGATGGCTACACCTTC
D gene: .; CDR3 length: 15; V gene: TRBV6-5; clone size: medium-sized; J gene: TRBJ2-6; CDR3 protein: CASSYGETGANVLTF; CDR3 DNA: TGTGCCAGCAGTTACGGGGAGACGGGGGCCAACGTCCTGACTTTC
D gene: TRBD1; CDR3 length: 14; V gene: TRBV7-9; clone size: once; J gene: TRBJ2-3; CDR3 protein: CASSPAGQGGTQYF; CDR3 DNA: TGTGCCAGCAGCCCCGCCGGACAGGGTGGTACGCAGTATTTT
D gene: TRBD1; CDR3 length: 15; V gene: TRBV2; clone size: .; J gene: TRBJ2-6; CDR3 protein: CASTQGAGGANVLTF; CDR3 DNA: TGTGCCAGCACCCAGGGGGCGGGTGGGGCCAACGTCCTGACTTTC
D gene: TRBD2; CDR3 length: 17; V gene: TRBV4-3; clone size: .; J gene: TRBJ2-1; CDR3 protein: CASSQEEVSGVNNEQFF; CDR3 DNA: TGCGCCAGCAGCCAAGAGGAGGTTAGCGGGGTTAACAATGAGCAGTTCTTC
D gene: .; CDR3 length: 13; V gene: TRBV6-6; clone size: few; J gene: TRBJ1-1; CDR3 protein: CASSLERNTEAFF; CDR3 DNA: TGTGCCAGCAGTTTAGAGAGGAACACTGAAGCTTTCTTT
D gene: TRBD1; CDR3 length: 15; V gene: TRBV30; clone size: few; J gene: TRBJ1-5; CDR3 protein: CAWSGRGLYNQPQHF; CDR3 DNA: TGTGCCTGGTCGGGTAGGGGGCTATACAATCAGCCCCAGCATTTT
D gene: .; CDR3 length: 13; V gene: TRBV15; clone size: once; J gene: TRBJ2-7; CDR3 protein: CATSRGTDYEQYF; CDR3 DNA: TGTGCCACCAGCAGAGGTACAGACTACGAGCAGTACTTC
D gene: TRBD1; CDR3 length: 15; V gene: TRBV5-1; clone size: .; J gene: TRBJ2-1; CDR3 protein: CASSNDRGFYNEQFF; CDR3 DNA: TGCGCCAGCAGCAACGACAGGGGGTTTTACAATGAGCAGTTCTTC
D gene: .; CDR3 length: 14; V gene: TRBV6-1; clone size: .; J gene: TRBJ1-1; CDR3 protein: CASSEWGVSAEAFF; CDR3 DNA: TGTGCCAGCAGTGAATGGGGGGTGAGCGCTGAAGCTTTCTTT
D gene: TRBD1; CDR3 length: 14; V gene: TRBV4-2; clone size: .; J gene: TRBJ2-7; CDR3 protein: CASRPGTGPYEQYF; CDR3 DNA: TGTGCCAGCAGGCCCGGGACAGGGCCCTACGAGCAGTACTTC
D gene: .; CDR3 length: 17; V gene: TRBV10-2; clone size: .; J gene: TRBJ2-6; CDR3 protein: CASSPGESSSGANVLTF; CDR3 DNA: TGCGCCAGCAGCCCAGGGGAATCGAGCTCTGGGGCCAACGTCCTGACTTTC
D gene: .; CDR3 length: 14; V gene: TRBV6-1; clone size: .; J gene: TRBJ2-1; CDR3 protein: CASTGGRGYNEQFF; CDR3 DNA: TGTGCCAGCACCGGAGGGAGGGGGTACAATGAGCAGTTCTTC
D gene: TRBD2; CDR3 length: 14; V gene: TRBV5-4; clone size: .; J gene: TRBJ2-5; CDR3 protein: CASSFREGQETQYF; CDR3 DNA: TGTGCCAGCAGCTTTAGGGAGGGTCAGGAGACCCAGTACTTC
D gene: .; CDR3 length: 14; V gene: TRBV6-1; clone size: few; J gene: TRBJ2-7; CDR3 protein: CASTAADSSYEQYF; CDR3 DNA: TGTGCCAGTACCGCTGCGGACTCGTCCTACGAGCAGTACTTC
D gene: .; CDR3 length: 14; V gene: TRBV9; clone size: .; J gene: TRBJ1-1; CDR3 protein: CASSVVSRNTEAFF; CDR3 DNA: TGTGCCAGCAGCGTAGTCTCGAGGAACACTGAAGCTTTCTTT
D gene: .; CDR3 length: 15; V gene: TRBV4-1; clone size: .; J gene: TRBJ1-5; CDR3 protein: CASSQVAGISQPQHF; CDR3 DNA: TGCGCCAGCAGCCAAGTAGCCGGGATCTCTCAGCCCCAGCATTTT
D gene: TRBD1; CDR3 length: 16; V gene: TRBV2; clone size: .; J gene: TRBJ1-1; CDR3 protein: CASKGTGNLGGTEAFF; CDR3 DNA: TGTGCCAGCAAGGGGACAGGAAATCTCGGCGGCACTGAAGCTTTCTTT
D gene: .; CDR3 length: 11; V gene: TRBV2; clone size: few; J gene: TRBJ2-7; CDR3 protein: CASSPSGEQYF; CDR3 DNA: TGTGCCAGCAGTCCCTCGGGGGAGCAGTACTTC
D gene: .; CDR3 length: 13; V gene: TRBV11-2; clone size: .; J gene: TRBJ1-2; CDR3 protein: CASSLEGANGYTF; CDR3 DNA: TGTGCCAGCAGCTTAGAAGGGGCGAATGGCTACACCTTC
D gene: TRBD1; CDR3 length: 13; V gene: TRBV27; clone size: .; J gene: TRBJ2-7; CDR3 protein: CASSGTGGYEQYF; CDR3 DNA: TGTGCCAGCAGTGGGACAGGGGGATACGAGCAGTACTTC
D gene: TRBD1; CDR3 length: 14; V gene: TRBV25-1; clone size: .; J gene: TRBJ1-1; CDR3 protein: CASTRQGGNTEAFF; CDR3 DNA: TGTGCCAGCACGAGGCAGGGGGGGAACACTGAAGCTTTCTTT
D gene: .; CDR3 length: 17; V gene: TRBV19; clone size: .; J gene: TRBJ1-5; CDR3 protein: CASRSRPGGGYNQPQHF; CDR3 DNA: TGTGCCAGCCGCAGCCGCCCAGGTGGGGGGTACAATCAGCCCCAGCATTTT
D gene: .; CDR3 length: 14; V gene: TRBV19; clone size: .; J gene: TRBJ1-1; CDR3 protein: CASSIARLNTEAFF; CDR3 DNA: TGTGCCAGTAGTATCGCCAGGTTGAACACTGAAGCTTTCTTT
D gene: .; CDR3 length: 15; V gene: TRBV7-2; clone size: few; J gene: TRBJ1-1; CDR3 protein: CASSLGVGRGTEAFF; CDR3 DNA: TGTGCCAGCAGCTTAGGAGTGGGGAGAGGAACTGAAGCTTTCTTT
D gene: .; CDR3 length: 10; V gene: TRBV28; clone size: .; J gene: TRBJ2-3; CDR3 protein: CVWPTDTQYF; CDR3 DNA: TGTGTCTGGCCCACAGATACGCAGTATTTT
D gene: TRBD1; CDR3 length: 16; V gene: TRBV6-4; clone size: few; J gene: TRBJ2-6; CDR3 protein: CASSPGQGSGANVLTF; CDR3 DNA: TGTGCCAGCAGTCCGGGACAGGGCTCTGGGGCCAACGTCCTGACTTTC
D gene: .; CDR3 length: 15; V gene: TRBV5-4; clone size: .; J gene: TRBJ2-2; CDR3 protein: CASSLSGHNTGELFF; CDR3 DNA: TGTGCCAGCAGCCTCAGTGGACATAACACCGGGGAGCTGTTTTTT
D gene: TRBD1; CDR3 length: 15; V gene: TRBV10-3; clone size: .; J gene: TRBJ1-1; CDR3 protein: CAISESEGAGTEAFF; CDR3 DNA: TGTGCCATCAGTGAGTCAGAGGGGGCGGGCACTGAAGCTTTCTTT
D gene: .; CDR3 length: 13; V gene: TRBV5-1; clone size: .; J gene: TRBJ1-4; CDR3 protein: CASSLVGSEKLFF; CDR3 DNA: TGCGCCAGCAGCTTGGTCGGGAGTGAAAAACTGTTTTTT
D gene: .; CDR3 length: 14; V gene: TRBV6-1; clone size: few; J gene: TRBJ2-7; CDR3 protein: CASSGDRRTYEQYF; CDR3 DNA: TGTGCCAGCAGTGGAGACAGGAGAACCTACGAGCAGTACTTC
D gene: TRBD1; CDR3 length: 15; V gene: TRBV9; clone size: .; J gene: TRBJ1-1; CDR3 protein: CASSDQQGTGTEAFF; CDR3 DNA: TGTGCCAGCAGCGACCAACAGGGGACTGGCACTGAAGCTTTCTTT
D gene: TRBD1; CDR3 length: 16; V gene: TRBV9; clone size: once; J gene: TRBJ1-3; CDR3 protein: CASSAGQGASGNTIYF; CDR3 DNA: TGTGCCAGCAGCGCGGGACAGGGGGCTTCTGGAAACACCATATATTTT
D gene: TRBD1; CDR3 length: 16; V gene: TRBV9; clone size: .; J gene: TRBJ2-7; CDR3 protein: CASSPTDRAPIREQYF; CDR3 DNA: TGTGCCAGCAGCCCTACAGACAGGGCCCCTATCCGCGAGCAGTACTTC
D gene: TRBD2; CDR3 length: 16; V gene: TRBV7-6; clone size: .; J gene: TRBJ2-2; CDR3 protein: CASSHRTSQETGELFF; CDR3 DNA: TGTGCCAGCAGCCACCGGACTAGCCAGGAAACCGGGGAGCTGTTTTTT
D gene: TRBD1; CDR3 length: 15; V gene: TRBV5-1; clone size: .; J gene: TRBJ2-7; CDR3 protein: CASSWYLDRTYEQYF; CDR3 DNA: TGCGCCAGCAGCTGGTATTTGGACAGGACCTACGAGCAGTACTTC
D gene: TRBD2; CDR3 length: 14; V gene: TRBV4-1; clone size: .; J gene: TRBJ2-7; CDR3 protein: CASSQIAGTYEQYF; CDR3 DNA: TGCGCCAGCAGCCAAATAGCGGGAACCTACGAGCAGTACTTC
D gene: TRBD2; CDR3 length: 18; V gene: TRBV11-2; clone size: .; J gene: TRBJ2-3; CDR3 protein: CASSLDRLAGGHTDTQYF; CDR3 DNA: TGTGCCAGCAGCTTAGATAGGCTAGCGGGAGGGCACACAGATACGCAGTATTTT
D gene: TRBD2; CDR3 length: 15; V gene: TRBV7-3; clone size: .; J gene: TRBJ2-1; CDR3 protein: CASSLTSGSFNEQFF; CDR3 DNA: TGTGCCAGCAGCCTAACTAGCGGGAGCTTCAATGAGCAGTTCTTC
D gene: .; CDR3 length: 12; V gene: TRBV6-6; clone size: .; J gene: TRBJ1-2; CDR3 protein: CASLQGIYGYTF; CDR3 DNA: TGTGCCAGCCTACAGGGTATCTATGGCTACACCTTC
D gene: TRBD2; CDR3 length: 14; V gene: TRBV7-2; clone size: .; J gene: TRBJ2-7; CDR3 protein: CASSLVSGGNEQYF; CDR3 DNA: TGTGCCAGCAGCTTGGTCAGCGGGGGCAACGAGCAGTACTTC
D gene: .; CDR3 length: 15; V gene: TRBV5-1; clone size: .; J gene: TRBJ2-1; CDR3 protein: CASSSTVSSYNEQFF; CDR3 DNA: TGCGCCAGCAGCTCTACAGTTAGCTCCTACAATGAGCAGTTCTTC
D gene: .; CDR3 length: 18; V gene: TRBV23-1; clone size: .; J gene: TRBJ2-7; CDR3 protein: CASSQSEERDRNPYEQYF; CDR3 DNA: TGCGCCAGCAGTCAATCGGAGGAGCGGGACAGGAACCCCTACGAGCAGTACTTC
D gene: .; CDR3 length: 12; V gene: TRBV29-1; clone size: .; J gene: TRBJ2-7; CDR3 protein: CSVVAGWDEQYF; CDR3 DNA: TGCAGCGTTGTAGCCGGTTGGGACGAGCAGTACTTC